This entry is about one T cell receptor (beta chain). Its target antigen remains unknown. No much larger clone exists at a distance of one base, and base qualities are not known. The sample has other DNA sequences that encode this CDR3 too. The sample belongs to a study of shared clonotypes between healthy human individuals (TCRdb year 2020). Broadly, across the study: The cohort comprised a couple of women and three men aged 18 to 49 years. Each donor's leukapheresis produced roughly between roughly 0.9 and 8.9 billion PBMCs. For each donor, CD4 naive and CD4 memory were each run on three plates, CD8 naive on two plates, and CD8 memory on one plate. The study deeply sequenced blood TCR repertoires of five healthy adults to estimate repertoire size and the extent of clonotype sharing between individuals. Different laboratories and diverse techniques were used to prepare libraries and sequence TCR repertoires, to increase sequencing depth and limit assay-specific biases.

Relative to germline, V is 3 bases shorter and J is 2 bases shorter, with 6 bases between their ends. CDR1 SGHTA and CDR2 FQGNSA are derived from the germline V gene. Including cysteine and phenylalanine, the CDR3 has 13 amino acids. Only the CDR3 DNA stays, 39 bases, in frame from base 1. Using the deep immunoSEQ assay, TCR CDR3 regions were amplified from genomic DNA by multiplex PCR. Genomic DNA extracted from each cell subset was distributed evenly over all wells of several immunoSEQ 96-well plates, and each plate served as one replicate. For sorted subsets, around 0.2 ug of genomic DNA, equivalent to about 30,000 T cell genomes, went into each replicate PCR. Purified libraries were quantified with a Qubit 3.0 fluorometer, sized on a Bioanalyzer 2100, and re-quantified with the KAPA Library Quantification kit. Each immunoSEQ 96-well plate was sequenced on its own single-read 150-cycle Illumina NextSeq 550 flow cell. On the study's bioinformatics: Because the immunoSEQ output held only junctional sequences and lacked quality scores, the filtering could not match the filtering applied to full-length reads. Sequences were annotated with PyIR, a Python wrapper for IgBLAST v1.9, using IMGT germline references to assign V/J genes and CDR3. Any read was removed if the V/J assignment was weak (E-value above 1e-6), the CDR3 was missing, or the read contained stop codons, out-of-frame junctions, or ambiguous translated residues. A V3J clonotype was defined by an identical inferred V gene, J gene, and CDR3 amino acid sequence. The percentage overlap between two repertoires was calculated by dividing the number of shared unique clonotypes by the size of the smaller repertoire. Repertoire richness was assessed with RTK rarefaction, the Chao1 estimator, and Recon v2.1 estimates of unobserved clonotypes. OLGA was used to compute generation probabilities for all TCRbeta clonotypes that the gDNA method yielded from a handful of donors. Held by TCRdb, this immuneACCESS table contains in-frame sequences only and omits some clones. Under half of the omission traces to an unresolved V gene where checked; the cause of the rest is unknown. The DNA gave D and trimming, while V, J and clone size come from that table. Within this sample are some 2.1 million clones, with roughly 96% of them counted one time only. The ten largest clones add up to more than 0.1% of the sample.

The donors were healthy, HIV-negative adults who had no recently reported acute infections or vaccinations. Only Caucasian adults living in Nashville, Tennessee, USA were represented among the donors. CD4+ T cells were enriched by magnetic negative selection, after which naive cells were positively selected on CD45RA and the negative fraction was taken as the memory subset. After blood collection by leukapheresis, PBMCs were isolated using Ficoll-Histopaque density gradient centrifugation and then cryopreserved in the vapor phase of liquid nitrogen. Analytical flow cytometry was used to check the purity and quantity of each magnetically sorted T cell population. Each sorted fraction had its genomic DNA isolated and then quantified by UV absorbance on a Nanodrop 2000c. The study at large found these results: Sharing across a handful of donors was observed for approximately 5% of naive CD4, about 3.2% of naive CD8, about 2.3% of memory CD4, and about 0.4% of memory CD8 clonotypes. Compared with non-shared clonotypes, the clonotypes found in all four sorted-subset donors had higher generation probabilities. Pairwise subsampling indicated that sequencing depth was expected to affect the degree of clonotype sharing among donors. Sampling was limited to blood, and TCR repertoires in tissue likely differ from TCR repertoires in blood. Rarefaction of sorted-subset datasets indicated incomplete sequencing despite the large sequencing depth. The genetic and exposure-history diversity represented was limited by the small number of donors. Naive subsets generally had larger estimated clonotype richness than memory subsets did.

The sequencing sample was made of naive CD4+ T cells sorted from blood. The intended sense of this specimen's cell subset or site label: CD45RA+ positively selected. This chain joins TRBV7-2 to TRBJ2-3, with no reliable assignment of the D segment. The sequence came from a man aged 18 to 29 in good health. The bases read TGTGCCAGCAGCTTGAGCCTCACAGATACGCAGTATTTT. Its amino acids are CASSLSLTDTQYF. The CDR3, completed at both ends by the reference TRBV7-2 and TRBJ2-3 genes, gives the full variable domain GAGVSQSPSNKVTEKGKDVELRCDPISGHTALYWYRQSLGQGLEFLIYFQGNSAPDKSGLPSDRFSAERTGGSVSTLTIQRTQQEDSAVYLCASSLSLTDTQYFGPGTRLTVL.